The clone carrying this T cell receptor beta chain was found a few times. The antigen is unknown. The data originate from a study of early T cells in non-severe SARS-CoV-2 infection. Study at large: It was bulk RNA from unsorted whole blood that was sequenced, and the chains were unpaired. Study observations and caveats: VDJdb matching skewed toward anti-spike CD8 responses, missing private and CD4 specificities.

Each cDNA molecule carried a unique molecular identifier. TCRdb re-called the 5' RACE reads with MiXCR, one entry per CDR3 protein. The sample records around 70,000 distinct CDR3 sequences, 9% to 15% being singletons. This CDR3 region has 13 residues. Germline CDR1 and CDR2: SGHTA and FQGNSA. The V gene lost 1 base and the J gene lost 3 bases, with 7 bases spanning the gap. Sequenced material: whole blood. The receptor's source is an adult who was a healthcare worker with PCR-confirmed SARS-CoV-2 infection or an uninfected control (not recorded which). V usage is TRBV7-2 and J usage is TRBJ2-7; D is unresolved. CDR3 amino acids: CASSLGGIYEQYF. In nucleotides, the CDR3 is TGTGCCAGCAGCTTAGGGGGAATCTACGAGCAGTACTTC.